Listed below are T cell receptor beta chains from one sample, sequenced in a study of vaccination effects on CD4 cells after COVID-19. Profiling relied on immunoSEQ multiplex PCR, and the TCRdb table lists in-frame clones only, not all of them. Of around 60,000 clones in the sample, approximately 76% were seen once. These TCRs are of unknown antigen specificity. The source was CD4+ T cells from PBMCs cultured with HCoV-NL63 spike peptides, collected before COVID-19 vaccination. These receptors originate from a human donor who received a COVID-19 vaccine. Both conserved end residues are part of each CDR3. The D gene is left open where the match is weak. Size tells how often a clone was seen (once, few, many) or the class of an expanded clone, and some rows leave it out.

d_call	v_call	cdr3_length	clone_size	j_call	cdr3_nt	cdr3_aa
TRBD1	TRBV5-1	18	NA	TRBJ2-2	TGCGCCAGCAGCTTGGGAGTCGGGACAGCCCTCAACACCGGGGAGCTGTTTTTT	CASSLGVGTALNTGELFF
TRBD1	TRBV5-6	14	NA	TRBJ1-1	TGTGCCAGCAGCTTGCCAGGGGGGGACACTGAAGCTTTCTTT	CASSLPGGDTEAFF
NA	TRBV12-3/TRBV12-4	12	NA	TRBJ2-3	TGTGCCAGCAGGGATCGCACAGATACGCAGTATTTT	CASRDRTDTQYF
NA	TRBV30	14	few	TRBJ1-4	TGTGCCTGGGGGCGCGGGGGGGGTAATGAAAAACTGTTTTTT	CAWGRGGGNEKLFF
NA	TRBV5-6	11	NA	TRBJ1-2	TGTGCCAGCAGTACTAACTATGGCTACACCTTC	CASSTNYGYTF
NA	TRBV7-8	15	few	TRBJ1-5	TGTGCCAGCAGCTCCGGGTCGTCGATTCAACAGCCCCAGCATTTT	CASSSGSSIQQPQHF
TRBD1	TRBV24-1	16	NA	TRBJ2-4	TGTGCCACCGATGAGAGAGGGGGCACGGCCAAAAACATTCAGTACTTC	CATDERGGTAKNIQYF
NA	TRBV10-1	15	NA	TRBJ2-1	TGCGCCAGCAGTGGACCGGGAGCACTCTACAATGAGCAGTTCTTC	CASSGPGALYNEQFF
NA	TRBV5-1	15	few	TRBJ2-1	TGCGCCAGCAGCTCACAGCGAAGCTCCTACAATGAGCAGTTCTTC	CASSSQRSSYNEQFF
TRBD2	TRBV5-6	17	once	TRBJ2-2	TGTGCCAGCAGCGGGGCGGGAGGCAGGGGGAACACCGGGGAGCTGTTTTTT	CASSGAGGRGNTGELFF
NA	TRBV29-1	13	NA	TRBJ1-4	TGCAGCGTTCGGGGGTACCCTAATGAAAAACTGTTTTTT	CSVRGYPNEKLFF
NA	TRBV4-1	16	NA	TRBJ2-5	TGCGCCAGCAGCCAAGGGGGATCGGAGGGGATAAAGACCCAGTACTTC	CASSQGGSEGIKTQYF
NA	TRBV7-2	15	NA	TRBJ1-5	TGTGCCAGCAGCTTTGACGGGAATAGCAATCAGCCCCAGCATTTT	CASSFDGNSNQPQHF
NA	TRBV10-3	14	NA	TRBJ1-1	TGTGCCATCAAAGCGCCGGGCCAGGGGACTGAAGCTTTCTTT	CAIKAPGQGTEAFF
NA	TRBV5-1	15	NA	TRBJ2-2	TGCGCCAGCAGCTTTAGAAACTCGAACACCGGGGAGCTGTTTTTT	CASSFRNSNTGELFF
NA	TRBV11-3	15	once	TRBJ2-1	TGTGCCAGCAGCGAAGGACAGACACCTTACAATGAGCAGTTCTTC	CASSEGQTPYNEQFF
NA	TRBV7-6	15	NA	TRBJ1-1	TGTGCCAGCAGCTTAGTTGGGCAGGTGAACACTGAAGCTTTCTTT	CASSLVGQVNTEAFF
NA	TRBV18	15	NA	TRBJ1-6	TGTGCCAGCTCACCTGAGGGCAGGCCCAGCTCACCCCTCCACTTT	CASSPEGRPSSPLHF
TRBD1	TRBV6-6	13	NA	TRBJ1-2	TGTGCCAGCAGTACTGGGACAGGTCACGGCTACACCTTC	CASSTGTGHGYTF
NA	TRBV21-1	16	NA	TRBJ1-6	TGTGCCAGCAGCAAGGGAGGCAGTATCGCACGGCACCCCCTCCACTTT	CASSKGGSIARHPLHF
NA	TRBV30	14	NA	TRBJ2-3	TGTGCCTGGAGTGGGGGGAGAAGCACAGATACGCAGTATTTT	CAWSGGRSTDTQYF
NA	TRBV7-2	14	NA	TRBJ2-5	TGTGCCAGCAGCTTAGGTCGGACCCAAGAGACCCAGTACTTC	CASSLGRTQETQYF
NA	TRBV5-1	14	once	TRBJ2-1	TGCGCCAGCAGGGGGGGCGGATCCTACAATGAGCAGTTCTTC	CASRGGGSYNEQFF
NA	TRBV27	16	NA	TRBJ1-6	TGTGCCAGCAGTTTCCAACAGGGCCACTATAATTCACCCCTCCACTTT	CASSFQQGHYNSPLHF
NA	TRBV3-1/TRBV3-2	14	NA	TRBJ1-1	TGTGCCAGCAGCCGAACAGGGTTGGACACTGAAGCTTTCTTT	CASSRTGLDTEAFF
TRBD2	TRBV4-1	17	NA	TRBJ2-3	TGCGCCAGCAGCCAAGTGGGGACTAGCGGGGACACAGATACGCAGTATTTT	CASSQVGTSGDTDTQYF